These 5 T cell receptor beta chains were all obtained from the same sample, sequenced in a study of T cells after yellow fever vaccination. Using its own MiXCR run on the 5' RACE reads, TCRdb lists one record per CDR3 protein. The sample holds roughly 120,000 distinct CDR3 sequences; about 7.2% are singletons and the top ten take 2.5% to 3%. Sequences were derived from CD4+ T cells sorted from PBMCs, sampled around 45 days after the first yellow fever vaccination. Every receptor here comes from a man aged 18 to 29 who received the YFV17D yellow fever vaccine.

This clonotype was seen only a few times. The chain combines TRBV20-1 with TRBJ1-1; D might be TRBD1 (5 bases). Germline V gives CDR1 DFQATT, CDR2 SNEGSKA (reference sequence). The CDR3 has 14 amino acids. The V gene lost 1 base and the J gene lost 1 base, with 10 bases spanning the gap. CDR3 protein: CSARVPGRNTEAFF. In DNA form, the CDR3 reads TGCAGTGCTAGAGTTCCAGGGAGGAACACTGAAGCTTTCTTT.

This clonotype was observed many times. This rearrangement joins TRBV5-1 to TRBJ1-3; D not resolved. The CDR3 has 15 residues. Trimming stripped 1 base from V and 0 bases from J, with 8 bases between. Germline lookup yields CDR1 SGHRS and CDR2 YFSETQ. This CDR3 is CASSLPRTSGNTIYF. In nucleotides, the CDR3 is TGCGCCAGCAGCTTGCCCAGGACCTCTGGAAACACCATATATTTT.

The rearrangement links TRBV28 to TRBJ2-7; 7 nucleotides line up with TRBD1. There are 14 residues in the CDR3. Per germline, CDR1 MDHEN and CDR2 SYDVKM. Germline trimming cut 4 bases from V and 2 bases from J; bases unmatched to any gene: 5. CDR3 residues: CASSSPGQAYEQYV. The DNA for the CDR3 is TGTGCCAGCAGTTCCCCCGGACAGGCCTACGAGCAGTACGTC.

Ten or more counts support this clonotype. V gene TRBV9 combines with J gene TRBJ2-2, with D unresolved. Germline CDR1 and CDR2: SGDLS and YYNGEE. Trimming left V 0 bases short and J 6 bases short, with 9 bases between. This CDR3 is built from 14 residues. The CDR3 DNA is TGTGCCAGCAGCGTAGTGCAGGAGTCCGGGGAGCTGTTTTTT. Amino acids: CASSVVQESGELFF.

This clonotype was detected many times. The chain joins TRBV12-3 or TRBV12-4 to TRBJ1-6, with D unclear. The CDR3 spans 11 residues. V was pared by 5 bases and J by 8 bases, with 4 bases between. CDR3 loop: CASSRDSPLHF. The CDR3 nucleotides are TGTGCCAGCAGTAGGGATTCACCCCTCCACTTT.